Shown below are 20 T cell receptor beta chains from a single sample sequenced in a study of T-cell reconstitution after alpha-beta-depleted transplantation in children. Unique molecular identifiers were built into the TCRbeta library. TCRdb recomputed calls from the PCR reads with MiXCR, one row per CDR3 protein. The sample holds 250,000 to 300,000 distinct CDR3 sequences; roughly a tenth are singletons and the top ten take over 6%. Sequencing used PBMCs, obtained before TCRalphabeta/CD19-depleted stem cell transplant. The receptors shown here come from a boy under three years old with acute myeloid leukemia, due to receive a stem cell transplant.

This clonotype was seen a handful of times. The chain combines TRBV20-1 with TRBJ2-7; 9 bases agree with TRBD2. The germline gives CDR1 DFQATT, CDR2 SNEGSKA (reference sequence). This CDR3 comprises 15 residues. With V trimmed by 3 bases and J by 5 bases, 11 bases remained unmatched. This CDR3 reads CSARTSGYRPHEQYF. The CDR3 nucleotides are TGCAGTGCTAGGACTAGCGGATACCGTCCGCACGAGCAGTACTTC.

This clonotype was counted many times. This chain links TRBV6-5 with TRBJ1-6; maybe TRBD1 (6 bases). The CDR3 spans 14 residues. Trimming stripped 2 bases from V and 6 bases from J, with 8 bases between. CDR1 is MNHEY and CDR2 is SVGAGI in the germline V gene. The CDR3 spells CASSYNRANSPLHF. CDR3 sequence (DNA): TGTGCCAGCAGTTACAACAGGGCTAATTCACCCCTCCACTTT.

This clonotype was detected ten times or more. CDR3 bases: TGTGCCAGCAGTGAAACCGGGACAGAAAACACCATATATTTT. It codes for CASSETGTENTIYF. The V and J genes are TRBV6-1 and TRBJ1-3, with 7 bases matching TRBD1. The CDR3 totals 14 residues. J gave up 6 bases and V 2 bases, and 4 bases lay outside the gene matches. Germline loops: CDR1 MNHNS, CDR2 SASEGT.

This clonotype appeared many times. The rearrangement joins TRBV7-9 to TRBJ2-1; D remains unclear. Germline V gives CDR1 SEHNR, CDR2 FQNEAQ (reference sequence). The CDR3 spans 12 residues. Trimming stripped 5 bases from V and 6 bases from J, with 8 bases between. CDR3 sequence (DNA): TGTGCCAGCAGCCAACGGCCCAATGAGCAGTTCTTC. This codes for CASSQRPNEQFF.

This clonotype was observed many times. The chain is built from TRBV5-1 and TRBJ1-2; D might be TRBD1 (5 bases). Per germline, CDR1 SGHRS and CDR2 YFSETQ. The CDR3 contains 15 residues. Trimming took 4 bases from V and 4 from J, leaving 17 bases between them. In nucleotides, the CDR3 is TGCGCCAGCAGCCCCGGGACTGACTCCTCCTATGGCTACACCTTC. It translates to CASSPGTDSSYGYTF.

This clonotype was found many times. The chain carries TRBV9 and TRBJ2-2, with D possibly matching TRBD1 (5 bases). The CDR3 extends over 16 amino acids. Germline loops: CDR1 SGDLS, CDR2 YYNGEE. V lost 0 bases and J lost 0, with 9 bases in between. The CDR3 region is CASSVEGAANTGELFF. The CDR3 bases are TGTGCCAGCAGCGTAGAAGGGGCCGCGAACACCGGGGAGCTGTTTTTT. Variable domain in full (rest from reference TRBV9 and TRBJ2-2): DSGVTQTPKHLITATGQRVTLRCSPRSGDLSVYWYQQSLDQGLQFLIQYYNGEERAKGNILERFSAQQFPDLHSELNLSSLELGDSALYFCASSVEGAANTGELFFGEGSRLTVL.

This clonotype was seen repeatedly, ten times or more. The chain couples TRBV5-6 to TRBJ2-2, with a tentative D call TRBD1 (6 bases). V shed 4 bases and J shed 0 bases, with 7 bases lying between them. The V gene's germline CDR1 is SGHDT and CDR2 YYEEEE. CDR3 size: 14 residues. As DNA, the CDR3 is TGTGCCAGCAGCGGGACACCGAACACCGGGGAGCTGTTTTTT. Translation gives CASSGTPNTGELFF.

This clonotype was picked up many times. The chain links TRBV24-1 to TRBJ2-1; 8 bases agree with TRBD2. The junction had 5 bases not matched to a gene; V was cut back by 0 bases and J by 14 bases. This CDR3 is 13 amino acids long. Germline lookup yields CDR1 KGHDR and CDR2 SFDVKD. The chain's CDR3 is CATSDLLRGAKFF. Written as DNA, the CDR3 is TGTGCCACCAGTGATTTGTTGCGGGGGGCTAAGTTCTTC.

Comments on this clonotype: Given a much more abundant clone one base away, this may be a read error. This chain joins TRBV28 and TRBJ2-7, with no clear D. Germline CDR1 is MDHEN and CDR2 is SYDVKM. The CDR3 spans 12 residues. The CDR3: CASSSPTYDQYF. CDR3 nucleotides: TGTGCCAGCAGTTCCCCGACCTACGACCAGTACTTC.

There are a few counts of this clonotype. The rearrangement joins TRBV6-5 to TRBJ2-7; D possibly corresponds to TRBD1 (6 bases). CDR3 length equals 16 residues. The germline V and J ends were trimmed by 3 bases and 0 bases, with 15 bases remaining between them. CDR1 is MNHEY and CDR2 is SVGAGI in the germline V gene. This chain's CDR3 is CASSYAPQQGSYEQYF. The CDR3 bases are TGTGCCAGCAGTTATGCCCCCCAACAGGGCTCCTACGAGCAGTACTTC.

This clonotype has a count of ten or more. The chain combines TRBV20-1 with TRBJ1-2; 7 bases are shared with TRBD1. CDR1 and CDR2 from the germline V gene are DFQATT and SNEGSKA (reference sequence). V trimming: 6 bases; J trimming: 4 bases; junction bases outside the gene matches: 11. The CDR3 extends over 14 amino acids. The DNA for the CDR3 is TGCAGTGCCCCTCGGACAGGCGTTGGCTATGGCTACACCTTC. This codes for CSAPRTGVGYGYTF.

In regard to this clonotype: A much larger clone differs from this one at a single base, so this may be a read error. The rearrangement uses TRBV14 and TRBJ2-7; D gene ambiguous. The CDR3 is 13 amino acids. Germline V gene data show CDR1 as SGHDN and CDR2 as FVKESK. The CDR3 DNA follows: TGTGCCAGCAGCCAAGGAGATTACTACAAGCAGTACTTC. Translated: CASSQGDYYKQYF.

This clonotype was detected many times. The chain has TRBV24-1 and TRBJ2-1; 8 positions match TRBD2. Germline CDR1 KGHDR, CDR2 SFDVKD. V trimming: 3 bases; J trimming: 5 bases; junction bases outside the gene matches: 8. CDR3 length: 16 residues. The CDR3 region is CATSDTSGRVNNEQFF. In DNA, the CDR3 is TGTGCCACCAGTGATACCAGCGGGAGAGTCAACAATGAGCAGTTCTTC.

The sample holds many counts of this clonotype. CDR3 sequence reads: CASSFSGGITDTQYF. Here the CDR3 DNA reads TGTGCCAGCAGCTTCAGCGGGGGGATCACAGATACGCAGTATTTT. The chain combines TRBV9 with TRBJ2-3, with 9 bases that match TRBD2. The trim removed 4 bases at V and 2 bases at J, leaving 5 bases unmatched. From germline, CDR1 is SGDLS and CDR2 YYNGEE. This CDR3 has 15 residues.

In this sample, this clonotype turned up many times. Here the CDR3 reads CASSPFPLGGATDTQYF. In DNA form, the CDR3 reads TGTGCCAGCTCACCGTTCCCACTCGGGGGGGCCACAGATACGCAGTATTTT. The chain has TRBV18 and TRBJ2-3; 8 bases map to TRBD2. This CDR3 contains 17 residues. Germline V gives CDR1 KGHSH, CDR2 LQKENI. The ends lost 3 bases at V and 2 bases at J; junction bases unmatched: 10.

This clonotype was counted at least ten times. CDR3 sequence (DNA): TGTGCCAGCAGTTTATCGGAGACAGGGAACGACTACGAGCAGTACTTC. It encodes CASSLSETGNDYEQYF. The V and J genes are TRBV27 and TRBJ2-7, with 7 bases lining up with TRBD1. The V and J ends lost 0 bases and 3 bases, in that order; junction bases with no gene match: 8. The CDR3 runs 16 residues. Germline CDR1 reads MNHEY; CDR2 reads SMNVEV (reference sequence).

The J gene is TRBJ1-5, the V gene TRBV7-9; the D is unclear. This CDR3 contains 12 residues. Trimming left V 8 bases short and J 1 base short, with 6 bases between. Per the germline V gene, CDR1 is SEHNR and CDR2 is FQNEAQ (reference sequence). The CDR3 bases are TGTGCCAGCGCTAAAAGCAATCAGCCCCAGCATTTT. It yields the protein CASAKSNQPQHF.

V usage is TRBV28 and J usage is TRBJ2-3; 7 bases match TRBD2. Germline trimming cut 5 bases from V and 2 bases from J; bases unmatched to any gene: 10. CDR1 is MDHEN and CDR2 is SYDVKM in the germline V gene. The CDR3 sequence is 16 residues long. CDR3 sequence reads: CASSPLAEGPTDTQYF. DNA of the CDR3: TGTGCCAGCAGTCCCCTAGCGGAGGGTCCCACAGATACGCAGTATTTT. The complete variable domain, with remaining parts taken from reference TRBV28 and TRBJ2-3, reads DVKVTQSSRYLVKRTGEKVFLECVQDMDHENMFWYRQDPGLGLRLIYFSYDVKMKEKGDIPEGYSVSREKKERFSLILESASTNQTSMYLCASSPLAEGPTDTQYFGPGTRLTVL.

The table lists this clonotype with many counts. The chain combines TRBV18 with TRBJ2-1; 11 positions match TRBD2. The V gene end was trimmed by 8 bases and the J gene end by 0 bases; junction bases not matched to a gene: 6. This CDR3 is built from 16 residues. Per the germline V gene, CDR1 is KGHSH and CDR2 is LQKENI. CDR3 sequence: CASSPLAGGSYNEQFF. The CDR3 nucleotides are TGTGCCAGCAGCCCTCTAGCGGGAGGCTCCTACAATGAGCAGTTCTTC. Full variable domain (remainder filled in from reference TRBV18 and TRBJ2-1): NAGVMQNPRHLVRRRGQEARLRCSPMKGHSHVYWYRQLPEEGLKFMVYLQKENIIDESGMPKERFSAEFPKEGPSILRIQQVVRGDSAAYFCASSPLAGGSYNEQFFGPGTRLTVL.

This clonotype was recorded at least ten times. The CDR3 DNA follows: TGTGCCAGCAGCCAAGATAGGTCAGGCCCTCGAAACACCATATATTTT. Protein: CASSQDRSGPRNTIYF. This rearrangement joins TRBV3-1 to TRBJ1-3; D uncertain. The germline V gene has CDR1 LGHDT and CDR2 YNNKEL (reference sequence). This CDR3 has 16 residues. The V end lost 0 bases, the J end lost 5 bases, and 14 bases lay between the germline ends. Complete variable domain (other parts from reference TRBV3-1 and TRBJ1-3): DTAVSQTPKYLVTQMGNDKSIKCEQNLGHDTMYWYKQDSKKFLKIMFSYNNKELIINETVPNRFSPKSPDKAHLNLHINSLELGDSAVYFCASSQDRSGPRNTIYFGEGSWLTVV.